One and the same sample provided the 30 T cell receptor beta chains below, sequenced in a study of blood T cells in healthy people across ages. Together with a sample-barcoded 5' primer, a J-beta primer mix was included in a second PCR lasting about 7 to 11 cycles. MiXCR, applied by TCRdb to the 5' RACE reads, yields one record per CDR3 protein. The sample has about 830,000 distinct CDR3 sequences, approximately 59% seen once. Material: blood. These receptors all come from a man aged 30 to 39 in good health.

This clonotype occurred a few times. The chain uses TRBV7-2 and TRBJ1-1; D gene uncertain. With 2 bases removed from V and 0 bases from J, the gap between germline ends came to 13 bases. The CDR3 runs 16 residues. The germline CDR1 and CDR2 sequences are SGHTA and FQGNSA. CDR3 amino acids: CASSLTQTALNTEAFF. Written as DNA, the CDR3 is TGTGCCAGCAGCTTAACCCAGACGGCTCTGAACACTGAAGCTTTCTTT.

This clonotype appeared a few times. This chain joins TRBV5-1 and TRBJ1-2, with D tentatively TRBD1 (6 bases). The CDR3 sequence is 15 residues long. The V gene's germline CDR1 is SGHRS and CDR2 YFSETQ. The V and J ends lost 0 bases and 7 bases respectively, with 16 bases between them. The CDR3 DNA is TGCGCCAGCAGCTTGGAGTATCGACAGGAGGGTGGCTACACCTTC. Translating gives CASSLEYRQEGGYTF.

The J gene is TRBJ2-4, the V gene TRBV30; D remains unclear. Matching the DNA end better, TRBJ2-7 makes the J call doubtful. CDR3 length: 11 residues. Germline loops: CDR1 GTSNPN, CDR2 SVGIG (reference sequence). CDR3 region: CAWASAYEQYF. The CDR3 nucleotides read TGTGCCTGGGCTTCCGCCTACGAGCAGTACTTC.

This clonotype turned up a few times. The gene calls are TRBV20-1 and TRBJ2-6, with a tentative D call TRBD1 (6 bases). The CDR3 totals 17 residues. CDR1 is DFQATT and CDR2 is SNEGSKA in the germline V gene (reference sequence). The V end lost 0 bases, the J end lost 0 bases, and 12 bases lay between the germline ends. The CDR3 sequence is CSAREGQPFSGANVLTF. CDR3 nucleotide sequence: TGCAGTGCTAGAGAAGGACAGCCCTTCTCTGGGGCCAACGTCCTGACTTTC.

This clonotype appeared once. CDR3 nucleotide sequence: TGTGCCAGCAGCCCCGGGACAACCGCCGATCAGCCCCAGCATTTT. Residues: CASSPGTTADQPQHF. The chain couples TRBV5-5 to TRBJ1-5; a weak D match, TRBD1 (6 bases). From germline, CDR1 is SGHKS and CDR2 YYEKEE (reference sequence). CDR3 size: 15 residues. V lost 4 bases to trimming and J lost 5 bases, with 16 bases between them.

The rearrangement links TRBV4-3 to TRBJ2-3; 8 bases fit TRBD2. The V and J ends lost 1 base and 4 bases, in that order; junction bases with no gene match: 7. The CDR3 spans 16 residues. Per germline, CDR1 LGHNA and CDR2 YSLEER. CDR3 region: CASSQVSVTSADTQYF. DNA of the CDR3: TGCGCCAGCAGCCAAGTGAGCGTGACTAGCGCAGATACGCAGTATTTT.

The CDR3 protein is CSARPQLLDEQYF. DNA of the CDR3: TGCAGTGCTAGGCCGCAATTACTCGACGAGCAGTACTTC. V is TRBV20-1 and J is TRBJ2-4; D is unclear. The last part of the DNA fits TRBJ2-7 better; the J call may be wrong. CDR3 length: 13 residues. The V gene's germline CDR1 is DFQATT and CDR2 SNEGSKA (reference sequence).

The chain couples TRBV6-2 or TRBV6-3 to TRBJ2-3, with TRBD1 identical over 10 bases. J was trimmed by 4 bases and V by 7 bases; bases with no gene match: 14. This CDR3 has 17 amino acids. Germline loops: CDR1 MNHEY, CDR2 SVGEGT. The CDR3 reads CASTRNVGQGEADTQYF. The CDR3 bases are TGTGCCAGCACACGAAACGTCGGACAGGGGGAGGCAGATACGCAGTATTTT.

This clonotype was found a few times. The CDR3 spells CASSYAAGGQETQYF. CDR3 bases: TGTGCCAGCAGTTACGCGGCGGGGGGTCAAGAGACCCAGTACTTC. The chain has TRBV6-5 and TRBJ2-5; TRBD2 aligns across 8 bases. Unmatched junction bases numbered 4, after V lost 2 bases and J lost 2 bases. The CDR3 is 15 residues long. Per the germline V gene, CDR1 is MNHEY and CDR2 is SVGAGI.

The chain couples TRBV11-3 to TRBJ2-5, with D uncertain. The ends were cut back, 1 base at V and 11 bases at J, with 17 bases in the middle. CDR3 length equals 14 residues. CDR1 and CDR2 (germline): SGHNT, YENEEA. The CDR3 sequence is CASSLGRVNDEQYF. DNA of the CDR3: TGTGCCAGCAGCTTAGGAAGGGTGAACGATGAGCAGTACTTC. The full variable domain, in which reference TRBV11-3 and TRBJ2-5 provide the parts outside the CDR3, is EAGVVQSPRYKIIEKKQPVAFWCNPISGHNTLYWYLQNLGQGPELLIRYENEEAVDDSQLPKDRFSAERLKGVDSTLKIQPAELGDSAVYLCASSLGRVNDEQYFGPGTRLLVL.

The genes are TRBV5-1 and TRBJ2-7; the D is unclear. Germline V gene sequence: CDR1 SGHRS, CDR2 YFSETQ. Trimming removed 4 bases from V and 1 base from J, with 15 bases in between. The CDR3 runs 15 residues. The CDR3 here is CASSLLSARSYEQYF. Here the CDR3 DNA reads TGCGCCAGCAGCCTCCTCTCAGCGAGGTCCTACGAGCAGTACTTC.

On this clonotype itself: A much larger clone is a single base away; this may be a read error. The CDR3, as DNA: TGTGCCAGCAGCGTAAGCCTCAATGAGCAGTTCTTC. Protein product: CASSVSLNEQFF. The gene calls are TRBV7-3 and TRBJ2-1; D is uncertain. The CDR3 has 12 amino acids. The germline V and J ends were trimmed by 5 bases and 6 bases, with 8 bases remaining between them. Germline values: CDR1 SGHTA, CDR2 FQGTGA.

The chain is built from TRBV2 and TRBJ2-7; possible D gene TRBD1, 5 bases. V shed 6 bases and J shed 0 bases, with 12 bases lying between them. The CDR3 loop spans 14 amino acids. CDR1 and CDR2 (germline): SNHLY, FYNNEI. The CDR3 loop reads CASRPDSSSYEQYF. DNA for the CDR3: TGTGCCAGCAGGCCAGACAGTAGCTCCTACGAGCAGTACTTC.

The chain joins TRBV10-3 to TRBJ2-7, with D uncertain. Germline values: CDR1 ENHRY, CDR2 SYGVKD. Trimming shortened V by 0 bases and J by 3 bases, and 9 bases separated the two germline ends. The CDR3 is 14 residues long. CDR3 nucleotide sequence: TGTGCCATCAGTGAGTCGATATGGGGCTACGAGCAGTACTTC. Translation: CAISESIWGYEQYF.

The chain joins TRBV7-8 to TRBJ1-1, with D possibly TRBD1 on 6 matching bases. The germline V gene has CDR1 SGHVS and CDR2 FQNEAQ. CDR3 length equals 16 residues. Trimming took off 5 bases at V and 2 bases at J, with 18 bases between the two ends. The CDR3 is CASSPGGAGTNTEAFF. In DNA, the CDR3 is TGTGCCAGCAGCCCCGGGGGGGCAGGAACCAACACTGAAGCTTTCTTT.

The chain links TRBV7-2 to TRBJ2-2; the match to TRBD1 covers 10 bases. Losses at the gene ends were 5 bases for V and 3 bases for J; bases not matched to a gene: 6. The CDR3 sequence is 16 residues long. The germline gives CDR1 SGHTA, CDR2 FQGNSA. The chain's CDR3 is CASSMGQGRHTGELFF. The CDR3 coding sequence is TGTGCCAGCAGCATGGGACAGGGGAGGCACACCGGGGAGCTGTTTTTT.

The chain uses TRBV4-2 and TRBJ2-5; D possibly corresponds to TRBD2 (5 bases). CDR3 size: 14 residues. V lost 0 bases to trimming and J lost 5 bases, with 10 bases between them. Germline loops: CDR1 LGHNA, CDR2 YNFKEQ. The CDR3 loop is CASSQDTRRETQYF. As DNA, the CDR3 is TGTGCCAGCAGCCAAGATACCAGGAGGGAGACCCAGTACTTC.

This clonotype has only a few counts. The V and J genes are TRBV27 and TRBJ2-5; D may be TRBD2 (5 bases). Trimming took off 4 bases at V and 5 bases at J, with 20 bases between the two ends. This CDR3 spans 16 amino acids. Germline CDR1 is MNHEY and CDR2 is SMNVEV (reference sequence). The CDR3 nucleotides are TGTGCCAGCAGTTCCCCCCTAGCCTCAAAAGGGGAGACCCAGTACTTC. As protein: CASSSPLASKGETQYF.

About this clonotype: A much larger clone differs from this one at a single base, so this may be a read error. The chain uses TRBV3-1 and TRBJ2-4; 7 nucleotides align to TRBD2. Germline CDR1 is LGHDT and CDR2 is YNNKEL (reference sequence). Trimming cost V 1 base and J 9 bases; bases outside gene matches: 6. This CDR3 is 14 amino acids long. Here the CDR3 DNA reads TGTGCCAGCAGCCAAGGGCTAGCGGTAAGCATTCAGTACTTC. Protein sequence: CASSQGLAVSIQYF. The variable domain in full, with the rest retrieved from reference TRBV3-1 and TRBJ2-4, is DTAVSQTPKYLVTQMGNDKSIKCEQNLGHDTMYWYKQDSKKFLKIMFSYNNKELIINETVPNRFSPKSPDKAHLNLHINSLELGDSAVYFCASSQGLAVSIQYFGAGTRLSVL.

This chain links TRBV4-3 with TRBJ2-1, with TRBD2 matching over 11 bases. V trimming: 1 base; J trimming: 4 bases; junction bases outside the gene matches: 6. The CDR3 length is 17 residues. From germline, CDR1 is LGHNA and CDR2 YSLEER. CDR3 protein: CASSQGGGTSGYNEQFF. CDR3 nucleotide sequence: TGCGCCAGCAGCCAAGGGGGAGGGACTAGCGGATACAATGAGCAGTTCTTC.

This chain uses TRBV3-1 with TRBJ2-7, with D tentatively TRBD2 (6 bases). Between the trimmed V and J ends, which lost 1 base and 7 bases, there was a span of 17 bases. The CDR3 runs to 15 residues. Germline V gene data show CDR1 as LGHDT and CDR2 as YNNKEL (reference sequence). CDR3 bases: TGTGCCAGCAGCCAAGCCGCTGTTGGAGGGGAAGAGCAGTACTTC. Residues: CASSQAAVGGEEQYF.

In its sample, this clonotype was seen a few times. V and J are TRBV6-5 and TRBJ2-1; 10 nucleotides agree with TRBD1. The CDR3 covers 16 residues. Trimming cost V 0 bases and J 2 bases; bases outside gene matches: 1. Germline CDR1 is MNHEY and CDR2 is SVGAGI. The CDR3 is CASSYSGTGAYNEQFF. The CDR3 bases are TGTGCCAGCAGTTACTCCGGGACAGGGGCCTACAATGAGCAGTTCTTC.

The rearrangement uses TRBV12-3 or TRBV12-4 and TRBJ2-3; TRBD2 agrees at 8 bases. The CDR3 sequence is 14 residues long. V lost 6 bases and J lost 3; bases outside the gene matches: 5. The CDR3 loop is CASRRGAVTDTQYF. The CDR3 nucleotides are TGTGCCAGCAGGCGGGGGGCCGTGACAGATACGCAGTATTTT.

This clonotype showed up just once. The chain combines TRBV29-1 with TRBJ2-1, with D unclear. Germline V gene sequence: CDR1 SQVTM, CDR2 ANQGSEA. Between the trimmed V and J ends, which lost 2 bases and 1 base, there was a span of 15 bases. CDR3 length: 16 amino acids. Here the CDR3 DNA reads TGCAGCGTTGAAAACAGTCAAGGATTGTCCTACAATGAGCAGTTCTTC. Residues: CSVENSQGLSYNEQFF.

This chain links TRBV20-1 with TRBJ2-7; TRBD1 is a possible D gene (5 bases). Per the germline V gene, CDR1 is DFQATT and CDR2 is SNEGSKA (reference sequence). V lost 2 bases to trimming and J lost 0 bases, with 8 bases between them. The CDR3 length is 13 residues. The DNA of the CDR3 is TGCAGTGCTAGAAAAGGGGACTCCTACGAGCAGTACTTC. Translating it yields CSARKGDSYEQYF.

This chain joins TRBV4-1 and TRBJ2-3; 7 positions agree with TRBD1. The CDR3 totals 14 residues. J gave up 6 bases and V 6 bases, and 9 bases lay outside the gene matches. Germline CDR1 and CDR2: MGHRA and YSYEKL. In DNA, the CDR3 is TGCGCCAGCAGTGCTCACAGGGGCCCGGATACGCAGTATTTT. It is translated as CASSAHRGPDTQYF.

The J gene is TRBJ2-5, the V gene TRBV6-2 or TRBV6-3; 8 positions agree with TRBD2. Germline CDR1 and CDR2: MNHEY and SVGEGT. This CDR3 spans 16 amino acids. Germline trimming cut 4 bases from V and 3 bases from J; bases unmatched to any gene: 10. CDR3: CASSFRLLADKETQYF. The DNA of the CDR3 is TGTGCCAGCAGTTTCAGGTTACTAGCGGATAAAGAGACCCAGTACTTC.

This clonotype was counted a single time. The chain is built from TRBV7-9 and TRBJ2-3; D unclear. Germline assignment: CDR1 SEHNR and CDR2 FQNEAQ (reference sequence). The V and J ends lost 3 bases and 3 bases respectively, with 16 bases between them. This CDR3 has 16 residues. The CDR3 nucleotides read TGTGCCAGCAGCTTCCCTCTTACTCAAGGGACAGATACGCAGTATTTT. This codes for CASSFPLTQGTDTQYF.

The chain employs TRBV10-3 and TRBJ2-7; D may match TRBD1 or TRBD2 (6 bases each). CDR3 length: 16 residues. V was pared by 0 bases and J by 4 bases, with 16 bases between. Germline values: CDR1 ENHRY, CDR2 SYGVKD. CDR3 nucleotides: TGTGCCATCAGTGAGTCGGGGACACCGGCGGGATACGAGCAGTACTTC. Amino acids: CAISESGTPAGYEQYF.

V is TRBV3-1 and J is TRBJ1-2; D gene uncertain. Germline V gene lookup returns CDR1 LGHDT and CDR2 YNNKEL (reference sequence). The CDR3 spans 14 residues. V dropped 2 bases and J dropped 6 bases, with 13 bases sitting between them. CDR3 in amino acids: CASSQLNTQNGYTF. Here the CDR3 DNA reads TGTGCCAGCAGCCAACTCAACACGCAAAATGGCTACACCTTC.